A single sample is the source of the 26 T cell receptor beta chains below, sequenced in a study of blood T cell repertoires in COVID-19. Only in-frame clones appear in the TCRdb table, and some are missing; sequencing was by immunoSEQ multiplex PCR. The sample yields approximately 23,000 clones, 90% seen once. Sequencing was carried out using peripheral blood. These receptors were collected from a man in his 70s with acute or convalescent COVID-19.

The chain employs TRBV5-1 and TRBJ2-7; 9 nucleotides line up with TRBD1. CDR3 size: 15 residues. Germline V gene data show CDR1 as SGHRS and CDR2 as YFSETQ. Trimming removed 1 base from V and 3 bases from J; junction bases left unmatched: 5. The CDR3 sequence is CASSLTGGLNYEQYF. CDR3 in DNA: TGCGCCAGCAGCTTGACAGGGGGCCTCAACTACGAGCAGTACTTC.

The chain couples TRBV30 to TRBJ1-6, with 7 bases aligning to TRBD1. With V trimmed by 4 bases and J by 10 bases, 7 bases remained unmatched. CDR1 is GTSNPN, CDR2 SVGIG, per germline (reference sequence). The CDR3 contains 13 residues. The CDR3 protein is CAWKGQPSSPLHF. Here the CDR3 DNA reads TGTGCCTGGAAGGGACAGCCATCCTCACCCCTCCACTTT. The whole variable domain, remainder taken from reference TRBV30 and TRBJ1-6, is SQTIHQWPATLVQPVGSPLSLECTVEGTSNPNLYWYRQAAGRGLQLLFYSVGIGQISSEVPQNLSASRPQDRQFILSSKKLLLSDSGFYLCAWKGQPSSPLHFGNGTRLTVT.

This rearrangement joins TRBV10-3 to TRBJ2-1; 12 bases line up with TRBD2. The CDR3 runs to 15 residues. Trimming at V came to 4 bases and at J to 5 bases, leaving 3 bases not matched to a gene. Germline CDR1 and CDR2: ENHRY and SYGVKD. The CDR3 protein is CAISALAGGNNEQFF. CDR3 sequence (DNA): TGTGCCATCAGTGCACTAGCGGGGGGTAACAATGAGCAGTTCTTC.

This clone was detected a few times. The gene calls are TRBV4-1 and TRBJ2-7, with 8 bases that match TRBD1. The V gene end was trimmed by 3 bases and the J gene end by 4 bases; junction bases not matched to a gene: 14. The germline V gene has CDR1 MGHRA and CDR2 YSYEKL. CDR3 size: 17 residues. The CDR3 bases are TGCGCCAGCAGCCATATATTCGGGGGCGGACAGGGTTACGAGCAGTACTTC. Its protein is CASSHIFGGGQGYEQYF.

This clone was seen only once. The chain couples TRBV3-1 (or the pseudogene TRBV3-2) to TRBJ2-3; 15 bases agree with TRBD2. Losses at the gene ends were 4 bases for V and 6 bases for J; bases not matched to a gene: 8. CDR3 length: 17 amino acids. Germline loops: CDR1 LGHDT, CDR2 YNNKEL (reference sequence). CDR3 nucleotides: TGTGCCAGCAGCCGAGGACTAGCGGGGGGGCTTACGGATACGCAGTATTTT. Translated: CASSRGLAGGLTDTQYF.

This sequence joins TRBV19 and TRBJ1-5; possibly TRBD1 for D (6 bases). Trimming left V 1 base short and J 8 bases short, with 15 bases between. The CDR3 has 15 amino acids. Germline lookup yields CDR1 LNHDA and CDR2 SQIVND (reference sequence). The CDR3 protein is CASSIGAGAPEPQHF. In DNA form, the CDR3 reads TGTGCCAGTAGTATAGGGGCAGGGGCTCCGGAGCCCCAGCATTTT. The complete variable domain, with remaining parts taken from reference TRBV19 and TRBJ1-5, reads DGGITQSPKYLFRKEGQNVTLSCEQNLNHDAMYWYRQDPGQGLRLIYYSQIVNDFQKGDIAEGYSVSREKKESFPLTVTSAQKNPTAFYLCASSIGAGAPEPQHFGDGTRLSIL.

CDR3 amino acids: CASSALTGGVDTQYF. CDR3 bases: TGTGCCAGCAGCGCCCTGACAGGGGGCGTTGATACGCAGTATTTT. The rearrangement joins TRBV9 to TRBJ2-3, with 10 bases matching TRBD1. CDR3 size: 15 residues. The germline V gene has CDR1 SGDLS and CDR2 YYNGEE. With V trimmed by 3 bases and J by 6 bases, 7 bases remained unmatched.

This clone was detected only once. The rearrangement uses TRBV27 and TRBJ2-7; 8 bases are shared with TRBD1. CDR3 length: 15 amino acids. The V segment lost 6 bases and the J segment 3 bases; nucleotides outside the gene matches: 10. The germline V gene has CDR1 MNHEY and CDR2 SMNVEV (reference sequence). The CDR3, as DNA: TGTGCCAGCAGACGCGGACAGGGTTTGTACTACGAGCAGTACTTC. Its protein is CASRRGQGLYYEQYF.

The chain is built from TRBV28 and TRBJ2-7, with 7 bases fitting TRBD1. Germline assignment: CDR1 MDHEN and CDR2 SYDVKM. This CDR3 is built from 15 residues. The V segment lost 1 base and the J segment 4 bases; nucleotides outside the gene matches: 7. This chain's CDR3 is CASSLSGQTIYEQYF. The CDR3 bases are TGTGCCAGCAGTTTATCGGGACAGACCATATACGAGCAGTACTTC.

The chain is built from TRBV9 and TRBJ2-1; TRBD2 matches 11 bases. Unmatched junction bases numbered 12, after V lost 3 bases and J lost 10 bases. The CDR3 runs to 16 residues. Germline assignment: CDR1 SGDLS and CDR2 YYNGEE. The chain's CDR3 is CASSARPGLAEGEQFF. The DNA of the CDR3 is TGTGCCAGCAGCGCACGTCCGGGACTAGCGGAGGGGGAGCAGTTCTTC.

This clone was observed a handful of times. The chain couples TRBV7-9 to TRBJ2-2; D possibly corresponds to TRBD2 (6 bases). The CDR3 extends over 17 amino acids. V lost 10 bases and J 2 bases, leaving 23 bases between the germline ends. Germline V gene lookup returns CDR1 SEHNR and CDR2 FQNEAQ (reference sequence). The CDR3 spells CATKEDGREGNTGELFF. The CDR3 DNA follows: TGTGCCACAAAAGAAGACGGGAGAGAGGGAAACACCGGGGAGCTGTTTTTT.

This sequence joins TRBV5-1 and TRBJ2-1; 10 bases align to TRBD2. Germline-derived CDR1 and CDR2 are SGHRS and YFSETQ. The CDR3 runs to 13 residues. J lost 12 bases, V lost 4 bases, and 7 bases had no gene match. CDR3 sequence: CASSGMSGGAQFF. The CDR3 coding sequence is TGCGCCAGCAGCGGGATGAGCGGGGGGGCGCAGTTCTTC.

V usage is TRBV6-5 and J usage is TRBJ1-2, with TRBD1 identical over 8 bases. CDR1 is MNHEY and CDR2 is SVGAGI in the germline V gene. J lost 8 bases, V lost 6 bases, and 8 bases had no gene match. The CDR3 contains 13 residues. The chain's CDR3 is CASRLDRGGGYTF. For the CDR3, the DNA is TGTGCCAGCAGACTCGACAGGGGCGGCGGCTACACCTTC.

This clone was counted once. The V call is TRBV6-2 or TRBV6-3, the J call TRBJ2-7, with 9 bases fitting TRBD1. V lost 4 bases, J lost 6 bases, and 7 bases stayed unmatched. Germline CDR1 MNHEY, CDR2 SVGEGT. The CDR3 contains 14 residues. This CDR3 is CASSSWTGVGEQYF. In nucleotides, the CDR3 is TGTGCCAGCAGTTCTTGGACAGGGGTTGGCGAGCAGTACTTC.

The chain couples TRBV18 to TRBJ2-4; 7 nucleotides align to TRBD1. Germline assignment: CDR1 KGHSH and CDR2 LQKENI. Trimming cost V 3 bases and J 6 bases; bases outside gene matches: 8. This CDR3 has 15 amino acids. CDR3 amino acids: CASSPQTTGRNIQYF. In nucleotides, the CDR3 is TGTGCCAGCTCACCTCAAACGACAGGGAGAAACATTCAGTACTTC.

This clone is a singleton in its sample. The junction shows a germline mismatch at one end, possibly a read error. V gene TRBV12-3 or TRBV12-4 combines with J gene TRBJ2-1; 10 bases match TRBD2. The CDR3 runs to 13 residues. DNA of the CDR3: TGTGCCAGCAGCTTAGCGGGAGGCAATGAGCAGTTCTTC. Amino acid sequence: CASSLAGGNEQFF.

V and J are TRBV5-5 and TRBJ1-1; D not certain. Trimming cost V 0 bases and J 1 base, with 10 bases left between them. The CDR3 covers 15 residues. Germline V lookup: CDR1 SGHKS, CDR2 YYEKEE (reference sequence). The CDR3 sequence: CASSLGQAGNTEAFF. CDR3 coding DNA: TGTGCCAGCAGCTTGGGTCAGGCTGGGAACACTGAAGCTTTCTTT.

The table lists this clone with a few counts. The V gene is TRBV27, the J gene TRBJ2-1; 7 bases fit TRBD2. Germline lookup yields CDR1 MNHEY and CDR2 SMNVEV (reference sequence). This CDR3 has 14 amino acids. The junction had 4 bases not matched to a gene; V was cut back by 3 bases and J by 5 bases. As DNA, the CDR3 is TGTGCCAGCAGTTTCGGACTAGGGAACAATGAGCAGTTCTTC. This codes for CASSFGLGNNEQFF.

The chain carries TRBV24-1 and TRBJ2-5; the match to TRBD2 covers 11 bases. Looked up from germline, CDR1 is KGHDR and CDR2 is SFDVKD. The CDR3 sequence is 18 residues long. V lost 3 bases, J lost 5 bases, and 13 bases stayed unmatched. The CDR3 region is CATSDPQDSGGVRETQYF. The CDR3 nucleotides read TGTGCCACCAGTGATCCCCAAGATAGCGGGGGGGTCCGGGAGACCCAGTACTTC.

The rearrangement links TRBV19 to TRBJ1-2; 11 bases agree with TRBD1. The CDR3 contains 14 residues. The germline gives CDR1 LNHDA, CDR2 SQIVND (reference sequence). With 7 bases clipped from V and 5 bases from J, the junction kept 6 bases outside the gene matches. The CDR3 DNA sequence: TGTGCCAGTAAGACCGGGGACAGGGGGTATGGCTACACCTTC. Its translation: CASKTGDRGYGYTF.

The chain recombines TRBV7-9 with TRBJ1-1; D perhaps matches TRBD1 (6 bases). Per the germline V gene, CDR1 is SEHNR and CDR2 is FQNEAQ (reference sequence). Deletions cut 1 base from V and 0 bases from J, with 9 bases between. The CDR3 runs 15 residues. The chain's CDR3 is CASSLGQGMNTEAFF. CDR3 DNA: TGTGCCAGCAGCTTAGGGCAGGGGATGAACACTGAAGCTTTCTTT.

This clone was seen once. The chain links TRBV5-5 to TRBJ1-4; D unclear. V lost 4 bases to trimming and J lost 7 bases, with 14 bases between them. CDR1 and CDR2 from the germline V gene are SGHKS and YYEKEE (reference sequence). The CDR3 runs 14 residues. The CDR3 sequence is CASSDGLGGEKLFF. CDR3 nucleotides: TGTGCCAGCAGCGATGGTCTGGGAGGTGAAAAACTGTTTTTT. The entire variable domain, with the rest obtained from reference TRBV5-5 and TRBJ1-4, is as follows: DAGVTQSPTHLIKTRGQQVTLRCSPISGHKSVSWYQQVLGQGPQFIFQYYEKEERGRGNFPDRFSARQFPNYSSELNVNALLLGDSALYLCASSDGLGGEKLFFGSGTQLSVL.

The J gene is TRBJ1-1, the V gene TRBV5-1; D remains unclear. This CDR3 is built from 14 residues. The germline CDR1 and CDR2 sequences are SGHRS and YFSETQ. V dropped 4 bases and J dropped 1 base, with 11 bases sitting between them. DNA of the CDR3: TGCGCCAGCAGCGTGAGCGTGGAGAACACTGAAGCTTTCTTT. It translates to CASSVSVENTEAFF.

The chain recombines TRBV6-2 or TRBV6-3 with TRBJ1-5; 7 bases align to TRBD1. Germline assignment: CDR1 MNHEY and CDR2 SVGEGT. The length of the CDR3 is 15 residues. Germline trimming cut 3 bases from V and 5 bases from J; bases unmatched to any gene: 7. Here the CDR3 reads CASSYSNRGDQPQHF. The CDR3 nucleotides read TGTGCCAGCAGTTATTCCAACAGGGGCGATCAGCCCCAGCATTTT.

V gene TRBV19 combines with J gene TRBJ1-2; D is uncertain. V was pared by 6 bases and J by 7 bases, with 15 bases between. In germline, CDR1 is LNHDA, CDR2 SQIVND (reference sequence). This CDR3 spans 13 amino acids. The CDR3 loop is CASSGDTHRGYTF. In DNA, the CDR3 is TGTGCCAGTAGCGGTGACACCCACCGTGGCTACACCTTC. Looking up the rest from reference TRBV19 and TRBJ1-2 gives the full variable domain: DGGITQSPKYLFRKEGQNVTLSCEQNLNHDAMYWYRQDPGQGLRLIYYSQIVNDFQKGDIAEGYSVSREKKESFPLTVTSAQKNPTAFYLCASSGDTHRGYTFGSGTRLTVV.

The chain combines TRBV3-1 (or the pseudogene TRBV3-2) with TRBJ1-3; D gene uncertain. This CDR3 is built from 15 residues. Per germline, CDR1 LGHDT and CDR2 YNNKEL (reference sequence). V lost 4 bases to trimming and J lost 0 bases, with 10 bases between them. The CDR3 sequence: CASSPGISSGNTIYF. In nucleotides, the CDR3 is TGTGCCAGCAGCCCGGGGATTAGCTCTGGAAACACCATATATTTT.